This passage covers 25 T cell receptor beta chains from one sample sequenced in a study of cytomegalovirus exposure and HLA in healthy donors. Repertoires were generated with immunoSEQ multiplex PCR, while TCRdb's copy carries only in-frame clones and drops some. The profile shows some 170,000 clones, around 87% of them singletons. The sample consisted of PBMCs. All receptors come from a woman aged 30 to 39 in good health and CMV-seronegative.

The chain combines TRBV27 with TRBJ2-2; the match to TRBD2 covers 8 bases. Germline assignment: CDR1 MNHEY and CDR2 SMNVEV (reference sequence). V shed 3 bases and J 5 bases; nucleotides not matched to a gene: 5. This CDR3 contains 15 residues. The CDR3 is CASSFRGGGTGELFF. CDR3 bases: TGTGCCAGCAGTTTTCGGGGGGGCGGTACCGGGGAGCTGTTTTTT.

The V and J genes are TRBV6-1 and TRBJ1-4; 7 nucleotides align to TRBD1. Germline loops: CDR1 MNHNS, CDR2 SASEGT. The CDR3 spans 20 residues. Losses at the gene ends were 2 bases for V and 3 bases for J; bases not matched to a gene: 18. The CDR3 sequence is CASSESLLRGRTGSNEKLFF. The CDR3 coding sequence is TGTGCCAGCAGTGAATCTCTACTACGAGGAAGGACAGGTTCTAATGAAAAACTGTTTTTT.

The chain is built from TRBV6-1 and TRBJ2-3; weak D call: TRBD2 (5 bases). The CDR3 is 15 amino acids. Per germline, CDR1 MNHNS and CDR2 SASEGT. Trimming removed 0 bases from V and 4 bases from J, with 11 bases in between. The CDR3 coding sequence is TGTGCCAGCAGTGAAGCGTTGGCGGGTGCAGATACGCAGTATTTT. Its translation is CASSEALAGADTQYF.

V gene TRBV5-8 combines with J gene TRBJ2-2; D is possibly TRBD1 (5 bases). V gave up 4 bases and J gave up 2 bases, with 15 bases separating them. The CDR3 length is 16 residues. CDR1 and CDR2 (germline): SGHTS, YDEGEE. CDR3 sequence reads: CASSPRALINTGELFF. The CDR3 nucleotides read TGTGCCAGCAGCCCCAGGGCCCTAATTAACACCGGGGAGCTGTTTTTT.

The V call is TRBV5-6, the J call TRBJ2-7, with 7 positions matching TRBD1. This CDR3 is built from 14 residues. V shed 4 bases and J 1 base; nucleotides not matched to a gene: 5. CDR1 is SGHDT and CDR2 is YYEEEE in the germline V gene. CDR3 coding DNA: TGTGCCAGCAGCCCGGGACAGACGTCCTACGAGCAGTACTTC. Protein sequence: CASSPGQTSYEQYF.

The rearrangement links TRBV15 to TRBJ1-1; no firm D call. Trimming took 2 bases from V and 1 from J, leaving 8 bases between them. The CDR3 has 14 residues. Per the germline V gene, CDR1 is LNHNV and CDR2 is YYDKDF (reference sequence). The CDR3 DNA is TGTGCCACCAGCAGACAGGCAGCGAACACTGAAGCTTTCTTT. Its protein product is CATSRQAANTEAFF.

The chain has TRBV20-1 and TRBJ2-1; 8 bases line up with TRBD1. CDR1 DFQATT and CDR2 SNEGSKA come from the germline V gene (reference sequence). The CDR3 has 11 residues. J gave up 16 bases and V 5 bases, and 10 bases lay outside the gene matches. The CDR3 reads CSAAGQARFFF. The CDR3 DNA reads TGCAGTGCTGCGGGACAGGCCCGTTTTTTCTTC.

This chain joins TRBV5-1 and TRBJ2-7; tentative D call: TRBD1 (5 bases). The CDR3 spans 15 residues. Trimming took 0 bases from V and 3 from J, leaving 13 bases between them. Germline values: CDR1 SGHRS, CDR2 YFSETQ. DNA for the CDR3: TGCGCCAGCAGCTTGGATCAGGGCGCCGACTACGAGCAGTACTTC. Its protein is CASSLDQGADYEQYF.

The V gene is TRBV13, the J gene TRBJ2-7, with a weak D call TRBD1 (5 bases). The germline V gene has CDR1 PRHDT and CDR2 FYEKMQ (reference sequence). Between the trimmed V and J ends, which lost 5 bases and 0 bases, there was a span of 11 bases. CDR3 length: 14 residues. The chain's CDR3 is CASSPGRVSYEQYF. CDR3 nucleotide sequence: TGTGCCAGCAGCCCCGGCAGGGTCTCCTACGAGCAGTACTTC.

In this sample, this clone turned up once. DNA of the CDR3: TGCGCCAGCACCGGGGACAGGGGCCGCTACACCTTC. This encodes CASTGDRGRYTF. The chain has TRBV10-2 and TRBJ1-2; 10 bases are shared with TRBD1. V shed 7 bases, J shed 9 bases, and the junction held 5 bases outside the gene matches. This CDR3 has 12 amino acids. Germline loops: CDR1 WSHSY, CDR2 SAAADI.

Here the CDR3 reads CASRGRGRGSYEQYF. The CDR3 coding sequence is TGTGCCAGCAGGGGACGGGGCCGGGGGTCCTACGAGCAGTACTTC. The gene calls are TRBV5-6 and TRBJ2-7; possible D gene TRBD2, 6 bases. This CDR3 is built from 15 residues. V lost 5 bases to trimming and J lost 1 base, with 16 bases between them. CDR1 is SGHDT and CDR2 is YYEEEE in the germline V gene.

This clone occurred once. The chain employs TRBV5-1 and TRBJ2-3; D gene uncertain. Trimming took off 2 bases at V and 3 bases at J, with 4 bases between the two ends. This CDR3 region has 12 residues. In germline, CDR1 is SGHRS, CDR2 YFSETQ. CDR3 nucleotide sequence: TGCGCCAGCAGCTTACAGACAGATACGCAGTATTTT. This sequence encodes CASSLQTDTQYF. The full variable domain, in which reference TRBV5-1 and TRBJ2-3 provide the parts outside the CDR3, is KAGVTQTPRYLIKTRGQQVTLSCSPISGHRSVSWYQQTPGQGLQFLFEYFSETQRNKGNFPGRFSGRQFSNSRSEMNVSTLELGDSALYLCASSLQTDTQYFGPGTRLTVL.

The chain is built from TRBV29-1 and TRBJ2-1; TRBD1 matches 8 bases. Trimming cost V 7 bases and J 5 bases; bases outside gene matches: 7. Germline V gene sequence: CDR1 SQVTM, CDR2 ANQGSEA. The CDR3 is 13 amino acids. CDR3 amino acids: CSAVDRDNNEQFF. The CDR3 DNA reads as TGCAGCGCCGTGGACAGGGACAACAATGAGCAGTTCTTC.

The chain uses TRBV2 and TRBJ2-1; a possible D gene is TRBD2 (6 bases). V lost 5 bases and J 0 bases, leaving 11 bases between the germline ends. The CDR3 contains 15 residues. Germline assignment: CDR1 SNHLY and CDR2 FYNNEI. The CDR3 here is CASSTGTGSYNEQFF. DNA of the CDR3: TGTGCCAGCAGTACCGGGACTGGCTCCTACAATGAGCAGTTCTTC.

The V call is TRBV29-1, the J call TRBJ2-1; 11 bases map to TRBD1. The CDR3 is made up of 15 amino acids. The V and J ends lost 3 bases and 2 bases, in that order; junction bases with no gene match: 3. Germline V gene sequence: CDR1 SQVTM, CDR2 ANQGSEA. The CDR3 loop reads CSVDRDRGAYNEQFF. The CDR3 DNA reads TGCAGCGTTGACCGGGACAGGGGGGCCTACAATGAGCAGTTCTTC.

CDR3 residues: CASSSTVKNEKLFF. In DNA, the CDR3 is TGCGCCAGCAGCTCGACAGTTAAAAATGAAAAACTGTTTTTT. The gene calls are TRBV5-1 and TRBJ1-4, with D perhaps TRBD1 (5 bases). CDR1 and CDR2 from the germline V gene are SGHRS and YFSETQ. This CDR3 spans 14 amino acids. V was shortened by 3 bases and J by 5 bases, with 11 bases between the two germline ends.

This chain uses TRBV10-1 with TRBJ2-1; the match to TRBD2 covers 8 bases. The CDR3 is made up of 16 amino acids. From germline, CDR1 is WNHNN and CDR2 SYGVQD (reference sequence). Trimming removed 4 bases from V and 6 bases from J; junction bases left unmatched: 11. CDR3 region: CASSGPRGAGVNEQFF. DNA for the CDR3: TGCGCCAGCAGTGGCCCACGGGGAGCGGGGGTCAATGAGCAGTTCTTC.

The CDR3 region has the DNA TGTGCCAGCAGAGCGGGGAACCAAGAGACCCAGTACTTC. Translating it yields CASRAGNQETQYF. V gene TRBV27 combines with J gene TRBJ2-5, with TRBD2 matching 7 bases. CDR1 is MNHEY, CDR2 SMNVEV, per germline (reference sequence). The trim removed 6 bases at V and 0 bases at J, leaving 1 base unmatched. This CDR3 spans 13 amino acids.

The chain is built from TRBV5-1 and TRBJ1-2, with TRBD1 matching over 7 bases. V shed 0 bases and J 1 base; nucleotides not matched to a gene: 3. The CDR3 runs 15 residues. Germline CDR1 reads SGHRS; CDR2 reads YFSETQ. The CDR3: CASSLGQGGNYGYTF. Written as DNA, the CDR3 is TGCGCCAGCAGCTTGGGACAGGGAGGTAACTATGGCTACACCTTC.

The chain couples TRBV6-1 to TRBJ1-5; possible D gene TRBD1, 5 bases. Trimming took 1 base from V and 1 from J, leaving 8 bases between them. Germline V gene sequence: CDR1 MNHNS, CDR2 SASEGT. This CDR3 comprises 15 residues. The CDR3 loop reads CASSEGTRSNQPQHF. The CDR3 DNA follows: TGTGCCAGCAGTGAAGGGACACGGAGCAATCAGCCCCAGCATTTT.

J is TRBJ2-5 and V is TRBV2, with TRBD2 matching 11 bases. After removal of 7 bases from V and 6 bases from J, the junction contained 4 bases not matched to a gene. The V gene's germline CDR1 is SNHLY and CDR2 FYNNEI. The CDR3 is 13 amino acids. Written as DNA, the CDR3 is TGTGCCAGCAAGCCTAGCGGGGGGCAGACCCAGTACTTC. It translates to CASKPSGGQTQYF.

This sequence joins TRBV5-1 and TRBJ1-2, with 10 bases fitting TRBD1. The germline gives CDR1 SGHRS, CDR2 YFSETQ. The CDR3 contains 15 residues. The ends lost 4 bases at V and 4 bases at J; junction bases unmatched: 7. The DNA of the CDR3 is TGCGCCAGCAGCCAGGGACAGGGGATGGGCTATGGCTACACCTTC. Translation: CASSQGQGMGYGYTF.

The chain employs TRBV11-2 and TRBJ2-2; TRBD2 matches 7 bases. The CDR3 covers 16 residues. Germline values: CDR1 SGHAT, CDR2 FQNNGV. V lost 3 bases and J lost 6; bases outside the gene matches: 10. In DNA, the CDR3 is TGTGCCAGCAGCTTTCTACCGGGACTACCGGCCGGGGAGCTGTTTTTT. Translation: CASSFLPGLPAGELFF.

The genes are TRBV9 and TRBJ2-5; TRBD2 matches 7 bases. There are 15 residues in the CDR3. In germline, CDR1 is SGDLS, CDR2 YYNGEE. The ends lost 4 bases at V and 1 base at J; junction bases unmatched: 7. The chain's CDR3 is CASSPGGTTQETQYF. As DNA, the CDR3 is TGTGCCAGCAGCCCCGGGGGGACCACCCAAGAGACCCAGTACTTC.

This clone came up once. The V call is TRBV27, the J call TRBJ1-4; D may be TRBD1 (6 bases). Trimming shortened V by 5 bases and J by 0 bases, and 13 bases separated the two germline ends. CDR3 length equals 16 residues. CDR1 and CDR2 from the germline V gene are MNHEY and SMNVEV (reference sequence). CDR3 protein: CASSPGTTATNEKLFF. CDR3 bases: TGTGCCAGCAGTCCGGGGACAACCGCAACTAATGAAAAACTGTTTTTT.